Shown below are 11 T cell receptor beta chains from a single sample sequenced in a study of blood T cell repertoires in COVID-19. The protocol was immunoSEQ multiplex PCR, while the TCRdb copy is restricted to in-frame clones and leaves out a portion. Among about 240,000 clones listed, around 86% were seen once. Material for sequencing was peripheral blood. These receptors all come from a woman between 65 and 79 years old with active or convalescent COVID-19.

V and J are TRBV7-6 and TRBJ1-5, with no clear D. The germline gives CDR1 SGHVS, CDR2 FNYEAQ. Trimming removed 5 bases from V and 0 bases from J, with 11 bases in between. This CDR3 comprises 15 residues. In DNA form, the CDR3 reads TGTGCCAGCAGCCAATACCCCAGTAGCAATCAGCCCCAGCATTTT. Amino acid sequence: CASSQYPSSNQPQHF.

The CDR3 spells CASSLDTGTGNTIYF. The CDR3 coding sequence is TGCGCCAGCAGCTTGGACACGGGAACTGGAAACACCATATATTTT. The gene calls are TRBV5-1 and TRBJ1-3; D not resolved. The V and J ends lost 0 bases and 2 bases respectively, with 9 bases between them. The CDR3 totals 15 residues. Germline V lookup: CDR1 SGHRS, CDR2 YFSETQ.

The V gene is TRBV9, the J gene TRBJ2-7, with 10 bases lining up with TRBD1. CDR1 is SGDLS and CDR2 is YYNGEE in the germline V gene. The CDR3 spans 15 residues. With 4 bases clipped from V and 7 bases from J, the junction kept 11 bases outside the gene matches. The CDR3 nucleotides are TGTGCCAGCAGCACCTCCCCACGACAGGGGGCAGAGCAGTACTTC. Protein: CASSTSPRQGAEQYF.

The J gene is TRBJ2-5, the V gene TRBV10-1, with D tentatively TRBD1 (5 bases). V lost 5 bases, J lost 2 bases, and 9 bases lay in between. Germline-derived CDR1 and CDR2 are WNHNN and SYGVQD (reference sequence). The length of the CDR3 is 13 residues. This chain's CDR3 is CASSRTIQETQYF. The CDR3 DNA reads TGCGCCAGCAGTAGGACAATTCAAGAGACCCAGTACTTC.

V and J are TRBV4-3 and TRBJ2-3; D unclear. Trimming took 0 bases from V and 6 from J, leaving 10 bases between them. Germline lookup yields CDR1 LGHNA and CDR2 YSLEER. This CDR3 has 14 amino acids. The CDR3 nucleotides are TGCGCCAGCAGCCAAGAAGCCACCAGGGATACGCAGTATTTT. Amino acid sequence: CASSQEATRDTQYF.

The chain carries TRBV7-2 and TRBJ2-2, with TRBD2 matching over 8 bases. The germline V gene encodes CDR1 SGHTA and CDR2 FQGNSA. The V gene end was trimmed by 8 bases and the J gene end by 4 bases; junction bases not matched to a gene: 6. This CDR3 has 14 residues. The CDR3: CASSGGASTGELFF. The CDR3 DNA is TGTGCCAGCTCCGGGGGGGCCTCCACCGGGGAGCTGTTTTTT.

The chain carries TRBV5-1 and TRBJ2-1; 11 bases map to TRBD2. The CDR3 has 15 residues. V shed 0 bases, J shed 7 bases, and the junction held 3 bases outside the gene matches. CDR1 SGHRS and CDR2 YFSETQ come from the germline V gene. The CDR3 sequence: CASSLGLAGGNEQFF. CDR3 bases: TGCGCCAGCAGCTTGGGTCTAGCGGGGGGTAATGAGCAGTTCTTC.

V gene TRBV2 combines with J gene TRBJ2-4; possibly TRBD1 for D (5 bases). Trimming cost V 10 bases and J 0 bases, with 13 bases left between them. Per the germline V gene, CDR1 is SNHLY and CDR2 is FYNNEI. CDR3 length: 14 residues. Written as DNA, the CDR3 is TGTGCCACCCAGGGTCCGGGAGCCAAAAACATTCAGTACTTC. Its protein product is CATQGPGAKNIQYF.

This clone occurred once. V is TRBV9 and J is TRBJ1-5; 10 bases are a match to TRBD1. Germline values: CDR1 SGDLS, CDR2 YYNGEE. Trimming took 4 bases from V and 5 from J; bases not matched to a gene: 6. The CDR3 loop spans 15 amino acids. The CDR3 loop is CASSFTGTGDQPQHF. CDR3 coding DNA: TGTGCCAGCAGCTTCACCGGGACAGGGGATCAGCCCCAGCATTTT.

The chain employs TRBV6-5 and TRBJ2-5; 8 nucleotides align to TRBD2. Germline lookup yields CDR1 MNHEY and CDR2 SVGAGI. J gave up 5 bases and V 3 bases, and 5 bases lay outside the gene matches. CDR3 length equals 14 residues. For the CDR3, the DNA is TGTGCCAGCAGTTATGCCTTAGCGGGGGAGACCCAGTACTTC. Residues: CASSYALAGETQYF.

The rearrangement uses TRBV6-5 and TRBJ1-1, with D hard to call. The V end lost 6 bases, the J end lost 3 bases, and 14 bases lay between the germline ends. Per germline, CDR1 MNHEY and CDR2 SVGAGI. The CDR3 length is 14 residues. CDR3 nucleotides: TGTGCCAGCAGACCGGGAAGCCGAGACACTGAAGCTTTCTTT. Amino acid sequence: CASRPGSRDTEAFF.